The 11 T cell receptor beta chains below all came from one sample that was sequenced in a study of T-cell reconstitution after alpha-beta-depleted transplantation in children. Unique molecular identifiers were incorporated during preparation of the TCRbeta library. TCRdb reanalysed the PCR reads using MiXCR and keeps one entry per CDR3 protein. The table includes around 490,000 distinct CDR3 sequences, over 9.5% detected once. The sequencing used PBMCs, mostly from graft donor cells, collected 180 days after TCRalphabeta/CD19-depleted stem cell transplant. All receptors come from a female patient between 2 and 15 years old who had a stem cell transplant for aplastic anemia, so the T cells may come from the graft donor.

The rearrangement links TRBV5-1 to TRBJ1-3, with TRBD1 identical over 7 bases. The CDR3 length is 17 residues. CDR1 and CDR2 from the germline V gene are SGHRS and YFSETQ. J gave up 0 bases and V 0 bases, and 6 bases lay outside the gene matches. The CDR3 DNA sequence: TGCGCCAGCAGCTTGGAACCGGGACAGATCTCTGGAAACACCATATATTTT. Its translation is CASSLEPGQISGNTIYF.

At least ten counts were recorded for this clonotype. This chain joins TRBV4-3 and TRBJ2-1; D might be TRBD1 or TRBD2, each matching 6 bases. The CDR3 contains 16 residues. CDR1 is LGHNA and CDR2 is YSLEER in the germline V gene. V lost 1 base and J 7 bases, leaving 17 bases between the germline ends. The CDR3 nucleotides are TGCGCCAGCAGCCAAGTAATACAGGGAGGACGAAATGAGCAGTTCTTC. Its protein product is CASSQVIQGGRNEQFF.

The chain employs TRBV6-1 and TRBJ1-6; the D is unclear. From germline, CDR1 is MNHNS and CDR2 SASEGT. V dropped 10 bases and J dropped 8 bases, with 9 bases sitting between them. The CDR3 contains 11 residues. The CDR3 reads CAISPDSPLHF. As DNA, the CDR3 is TGTGCCATCTCCCCGGATTCACCCCTCCACTTT.

This clonotype was counted between two and nine times. This chain joins TRBV30 and TRBJ1-5; 8 bases line up with TRBD1. This CDR3 has 16 residues. The V gene's germline CDR1 is GTSNPN and CDR2 SVGIG (reference sequence). The J segment lost 0 bases and the V segment lost 0 bases, leaving 4 bases of the junction unmatched. CDR3: CAWSVRQGYSNQPQHF. CDR3 bases: TGTGCCTGGAGTGTGCGACAGGGGTATAGCAATCAGCCCCAGCATTTT.

CDR3 in amino acids: CASSLKVSSSYGYTF. The DNA of the CDR3 is TGTGCCAGCAGTTTGAAGGTCTCCTCGTCCTATGGCTACACCTTC. The genes are TRBV12-3 or TRBV12-4 and TRBJ1-2; no definite D call. The CDR3 totals 15 residues. V dropped 3 bases and J dropped 4 bases, with 15 bases sitting between them.

This clonotype occurred a few times. This sequence joins TRBV3-1 and TRBJ1-4; TRBD1 matches 10 bases. Germline V CDR1 and CDR2: LGHDT, YNNKEL (reference sequence). V was pared by 3 bases and J by 0 bases, with 13 bases of the junction left unmatched. This CDR3 contains 20 residues. The CDR3 nucleotides read TGTGCCAGCAGCCATAGGAACCGGGACAGGGGATTTGCAACTAATGAAAAACTGTTTTTT. It yields the protein CASSHRNRDRGFATNEKLFF.

This clonotype was counted a few times. V is TRBV5-1 and J is TRBJ2-7; perhaps D is TRBD1 or TRBD2 (5 bases each). The CDR3 spans 14 residues. V was clipped by 4 bases and J by 3 bases, with 14 bases between them. Germline V lookup: CDR1 SGHRS, CDR2 YFSETQ. CDR3 bases: TGCGCCAGCAGCGAGGGGCGCGGAAACTACGAGCAGTACGTC. As protein: CASSEGRGNYEQYV.

The table lists this clonotype with a count of one. This sequence joins TRBV20-1 and TRBJ1-2; D is possibly TRBD1 (5 bases). V was shortened by 3 bases and J by 6 bases, with 17 bases between the two germline ends. The CDR3 sequence is 14 residues long. In germline, CDR1 is DFQATT, CDR2 SNEGSKA (reference sequence). The CDR3 reads CSARAGQGPDGYTF. CDR3 DNA sequence: TGCAGTGCTAGGGCAGGTCAGGGACCAGATGGCTACACCTTC.

This clonotype was picked up a small number of times. The V and J genes are TRBV5-1 and TRBJ2-7, with D possibly TRBD2 on 6 matching bases. Per the germline V gene, CDR1 is SGHRS and CDR2 is YFSETQ. This CDR3 is 17 amino acids long. Between the trimmed V and J ends, which lost 2 bases and 1 base, there was a span of 19 bases. The DNA of the CDR3 is TGCGCCAGCAGCTTTTATGGGGGAGGCGACCCATCCTACGAGCAGTACTTC. Protein sequence: CASSFYGGGDPSYEQYF.

The chain couples TRBV12-3 or TRBV12-4 to TRBJ2-5; perhaps TRBD2 as D (6 bases). This CDR3 is built from 13 residues. The V and J ends lost 5 bases and 5 bases respectively, with 12 bases between them. CDR3 DNA sequence: TGTGCCAGCAGTAAGGACTATCCGGAGACCCAGTACTTC. This translates into CASSKDYPETQYF.

In its sample, this clonotype was seen once. This sequence may be a read error, since a much larger clone differs from it by one base. Likely a read error: the CDR3 ends without its conserved phenylalanine or tryptophan. This rearrangement joins TRBV27 to TRBJ1-2; D might be TRBD1 (5 bases). Germline V gene lookup returns CDR1 MNHEY and CDR2 SMNVEV (reference sequence). V was shortened by 5 bases and J by 3 bases, with 16 bases between the two germline ends. This CDR3 has 15 amino acids. CDR3 DNA: TGTGCCAGCAGTGGCCTCGGGGGGAAGGACTATGGCTACACCTCC. This gives the protein CASSGLGGKDYGYTS.